This T cell receptor (beta chain) was captured in a study of shared clonotypes between healthy human individuals. For the study at large: Sampling drew on donors who were a couple of women and a few men aged 18 to 49. Three CD4 naive, three CD4 memory, two CD8 naive and one CD8 memory plate were used per donor.

This table comes from immunoSEQ multiplex PCR, and its TCRdb copy is limited to in-frame clones, with some not included. The repertoire holds about 2.3 million clones, over 90% seen once, with about 0.37% in the top ten. The V and J ends lost 11 bases and 2 bases, in that order; junction bases with no gene match: 4. This CDR3 has 13 residues. Germline CDR1 is LNHDA and CDR2 is SQIVND (reference sequence). This clonotype was obtained from a man between 18 and 29 years old in good health. Some clones in this sample may be carry-over from other donors' samples. The chain has TRBV19 and TRBJ2-1, with 9 positions matching TRBD1. Sequenced material: naive CD4+ T cells from PBMCs. Subset: CD45RA+ positively selected. DNA for the CDR3: TGTGCCGTAAGGGACAGGGCCTACAATGAGCAGTTCTTC. It translates to CAVRDRAYNEQFF. Combining the CDR3 with reference TRBV19 and TRBJ2-1 gives the whole variable domain DGGITQSPKYLFRKEGQNVTLSCEQNLNHDAMYWYRQDPGQGLRLIYYSQIVNDFQKGDIAEGYSVSREKKESFPLTVTSAQKNPTAFYLCAVRDRAYNEQFFGPGTRLTVL.